This TCR beta chain was obtained from a study of T cells in Graves' hyperthyroidism and ophthalmopathy. Looking at the study overall: Peripheral blood was taken when the disease was first diagnosed, before any treatment began. Study findings and constraints: Appearing also in blood were most of the thyroid clonotypes expanded above 0.001.

It was RNA transcripts that yielded the amplified TCR beta CDR3 regions. TCR CDR3 regions were first amplified by RT-PCR with HTBI primers. MiXCR, applied by TCRdb to the multiplex PCR reads, yields one record per CDR3 protein. The sample carries some 620,000 distinct CDR3 sequences, around 15% recorded once. This clonotype was detected a few times. The antigen is not known. CDR3 length equals 15 residues. The germline V gene has CDR1 MNHNS and CDR2 SASEGT. V lost 3 bases, J lost 7 bases, and 18 bases lay in between. The chain joins TRBV6-1 to TRBJ1-2; D not resolved. This TCR came from a woman aged 25 to 45 with Graves' hyperthyroidism. Material: blood. The CDR3 loop is CASSDHGLASGGYTF. Written as DNA, the CDR3 is TGTGCCAGCAGTGACCATGGACTGGCTTCAGGTGGCTACACCTTC.